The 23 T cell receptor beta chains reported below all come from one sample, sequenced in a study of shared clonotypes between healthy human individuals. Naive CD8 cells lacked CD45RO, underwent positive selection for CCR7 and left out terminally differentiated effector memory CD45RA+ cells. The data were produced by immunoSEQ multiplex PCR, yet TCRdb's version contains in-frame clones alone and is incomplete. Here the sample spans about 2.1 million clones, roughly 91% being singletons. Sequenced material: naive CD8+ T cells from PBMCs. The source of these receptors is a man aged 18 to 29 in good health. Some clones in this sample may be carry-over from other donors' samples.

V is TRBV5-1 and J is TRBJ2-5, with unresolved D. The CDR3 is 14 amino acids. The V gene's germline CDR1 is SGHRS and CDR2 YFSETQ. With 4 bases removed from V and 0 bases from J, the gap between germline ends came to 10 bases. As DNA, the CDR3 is TGCGCCAGCAGCCCTACAACAGACCAAGAGACCCAGTACTTC. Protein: CASSPTTDQETQYF.

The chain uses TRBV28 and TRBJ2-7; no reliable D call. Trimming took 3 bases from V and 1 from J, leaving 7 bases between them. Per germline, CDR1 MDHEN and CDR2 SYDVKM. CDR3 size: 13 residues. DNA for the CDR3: TGTGCCAGCAGTTTTCGAGCTTCCTACGAGCAGTACTTC. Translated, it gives CASSFRASYEQYF.

CDR3 nucleotide sequence: TGTGCCAGCAGCTTAGAGAGGGCGTCCCAAGTGGTCGTCGGGGAGCTGTTTTTT. Amino acids: CASSLERASQVVVGELFF. V gene TRBV7-8 combines with J gene TRBJ2-2; D perhaps matches TRBD2 (5 bases). This CDR3 is built from 18 residues. Per the germline V gene, CDR1 is SGHVS and CDR2 is FQNEAQ. The V and J ends lost 1 base and 7 bases respectively, with 22 bases between them.

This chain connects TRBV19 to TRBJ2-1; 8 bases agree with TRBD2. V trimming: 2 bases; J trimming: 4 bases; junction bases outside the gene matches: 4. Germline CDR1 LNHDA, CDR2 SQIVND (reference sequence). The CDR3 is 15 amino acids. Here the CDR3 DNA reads TGTGCCAGTAGTATAATTCCGGGAGGGTACAATGAGCAGTTCTTC. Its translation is CASSIIPGGYNEQFF.

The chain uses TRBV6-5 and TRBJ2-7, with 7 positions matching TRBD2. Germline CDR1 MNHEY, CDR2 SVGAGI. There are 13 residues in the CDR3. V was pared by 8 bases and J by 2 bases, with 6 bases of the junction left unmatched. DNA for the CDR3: TGTGCCAGCTCTCCTAGCGGACCCTACGAGCAGTACTTC. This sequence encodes CASSPSGPYEQYF.

This CDR3 reads CASSPLSIGASNYGYTF. In DNA, the CDR3 is TGTGCCAGCTCACCACTATCCATCGGGGCTTCTAACTATGGCTACACCTTC. The V and J genes are TRBV18 and TRBJ1-2; D is possibly TRBD1 (5 bases). The CDR3 loop spans 17 amino acids. V was pared by 1 base and J by 0 bases, with 15 bases between. The V gene's germline CDR1 is KGHSH and CDR2 LQKENI.

The CDR3 nucleotides read TGCGCCAGCAGCCAACTGACGGGATACGAGCAGTACTTC. It codes for CASSQLTGYEQYF. The V call is TRBV4-3, the J call TRBJ2-7; D might be TRBD2 (5 bases). V lost 2 bases and J lost 4, with 9 bases in between. The CDR3 consists of 13 residues. CDR1 and CDR2 from the germline V gene are LGHNA and YSLEER.

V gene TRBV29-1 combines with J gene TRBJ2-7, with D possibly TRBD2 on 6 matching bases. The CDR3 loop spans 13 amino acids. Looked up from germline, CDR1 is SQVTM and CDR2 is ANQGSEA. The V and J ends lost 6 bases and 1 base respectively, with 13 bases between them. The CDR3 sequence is CSVRDSISYEQYF. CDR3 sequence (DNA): TGCAGCGTCCGGGACTCGATATCCTACGAGCAGTACTTC.

The DNA of the CDR3 is TGTGCCACCGAAGCCCTTCAGGGGTTCGGAAACATTCAGTACTTC. Translated, it gives CATEALQGFGNIQYF. V is TRBV25-1 and J is TRBJ2-4, with D perhaps TRBD1 (6 bases). This CDR3 region has 15 residues. V was pared by 10 bases and J by 6 bases, with 22 bases between. Germline V CDR1 and CDR2: MGHDK, SYGVNS. Supplemented by reference TRBV25-1 and TRBJ2-4, the full variable domain reads EADIYQTPRYLVIGTGKKITLECSQTMGHDKMYWYQQDPGMELHLIHYSYGVNSTEKGDLSSESTVSRIRTEHFPLTLESARPSHTSQYLCATEALQGFGNIQYFGAGTRLSVL.

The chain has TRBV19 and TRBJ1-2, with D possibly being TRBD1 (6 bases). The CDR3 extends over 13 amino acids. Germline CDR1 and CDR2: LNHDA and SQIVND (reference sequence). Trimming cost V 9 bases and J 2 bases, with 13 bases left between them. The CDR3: CASLGGWNYGYTF. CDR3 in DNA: TGTGCCAGCCTAGGGGGTTGGAACTATGGCTACACCTTC.

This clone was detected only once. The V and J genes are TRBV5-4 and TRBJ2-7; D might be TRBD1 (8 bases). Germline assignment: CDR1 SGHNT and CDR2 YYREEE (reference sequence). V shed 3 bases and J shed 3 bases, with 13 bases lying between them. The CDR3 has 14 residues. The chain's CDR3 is CASSSNRGGYEQYF. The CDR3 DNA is TGTGCCAGCAGCTCTAACAGGGGGGGCTACGAGCAGTACTTC. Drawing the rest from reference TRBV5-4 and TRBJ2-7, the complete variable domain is ETGVTQSPTHLIKTRGQQVTLRCSSQSGHNTVSWYQQALGQGPQFIFQYYREEENGRGNFPPRFSGLQFPNYSSELNVNALELDDSALYLCASSSNRGGYEQYFGPGTRLTVT.

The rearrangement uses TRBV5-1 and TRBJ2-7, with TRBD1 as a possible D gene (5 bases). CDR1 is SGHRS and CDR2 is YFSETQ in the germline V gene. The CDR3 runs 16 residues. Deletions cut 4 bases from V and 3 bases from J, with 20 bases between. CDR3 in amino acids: CASSPGRTGPIYEQYF. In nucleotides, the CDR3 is TGCGCCAGCAGCCCAGGGCGAACAGGCCCCATCTACGAGCAGTACTTC.

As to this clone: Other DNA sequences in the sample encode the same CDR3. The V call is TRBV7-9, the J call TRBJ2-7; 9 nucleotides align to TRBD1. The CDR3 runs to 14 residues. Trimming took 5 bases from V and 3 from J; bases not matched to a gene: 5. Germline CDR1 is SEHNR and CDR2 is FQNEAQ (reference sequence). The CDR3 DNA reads TGTGCCAGCAGCCCCTGGGACAGGGACTACGAGCAGTACTTC. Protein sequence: CASSPWDRDYEQYF.

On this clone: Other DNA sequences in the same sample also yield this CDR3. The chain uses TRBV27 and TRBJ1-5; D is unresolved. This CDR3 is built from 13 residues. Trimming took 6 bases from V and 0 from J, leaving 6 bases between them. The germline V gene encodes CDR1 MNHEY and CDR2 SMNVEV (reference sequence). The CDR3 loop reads CASRGYSNQPQHF. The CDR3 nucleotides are TGTGCCAGCAGGGGATATAGCAATCAGCCCCAGCATTTT.

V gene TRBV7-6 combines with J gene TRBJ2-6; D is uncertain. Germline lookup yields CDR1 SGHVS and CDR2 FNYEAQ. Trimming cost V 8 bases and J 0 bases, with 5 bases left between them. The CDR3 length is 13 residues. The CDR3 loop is CASESSGANVLTF. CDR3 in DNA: TGTGCCAGCGAGAGCTCTGGGGCCAACGTCCTGACTTTC.

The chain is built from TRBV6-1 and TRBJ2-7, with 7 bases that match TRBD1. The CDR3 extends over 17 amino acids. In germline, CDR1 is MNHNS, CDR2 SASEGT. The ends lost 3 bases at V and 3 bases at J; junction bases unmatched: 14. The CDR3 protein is CASSDIDRVGMDYEQYF. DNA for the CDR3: TGTGCCAGCAGTGATATCGACAGGGTCGGAATGGACTACGAGCAGTACTTC.

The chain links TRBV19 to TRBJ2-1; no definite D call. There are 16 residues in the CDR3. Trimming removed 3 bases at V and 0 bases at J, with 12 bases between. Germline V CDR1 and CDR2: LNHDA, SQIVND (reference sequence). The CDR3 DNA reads TGTGCCAGTAGTATTTATGTGGGCGGCTCCTACAATGAGCAGTTCTTC. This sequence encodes CASSIYVGGSYNEQFF.

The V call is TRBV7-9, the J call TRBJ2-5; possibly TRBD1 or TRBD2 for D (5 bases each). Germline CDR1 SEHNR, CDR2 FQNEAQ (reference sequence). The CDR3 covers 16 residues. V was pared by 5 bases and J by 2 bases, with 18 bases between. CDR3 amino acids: CASSDIRGAHQETQYF. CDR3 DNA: TGTGCCAGCAGCGATATCCGGGGCGCGCATCAAGAGACCCAGTACTTC.

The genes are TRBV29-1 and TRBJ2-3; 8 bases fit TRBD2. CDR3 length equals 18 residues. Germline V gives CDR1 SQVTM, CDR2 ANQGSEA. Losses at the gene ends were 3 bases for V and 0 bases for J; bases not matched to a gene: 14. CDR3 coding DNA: TGCAGCGTTGACGGGCGACTAGCGCGTACCGCTAGCACAGATACGCAGTATTTT. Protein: CSVDGRLARTASTDTQYF.

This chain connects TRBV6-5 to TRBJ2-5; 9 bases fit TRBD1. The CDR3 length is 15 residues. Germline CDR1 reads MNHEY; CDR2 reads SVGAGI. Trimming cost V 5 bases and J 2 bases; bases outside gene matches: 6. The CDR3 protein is CASSPYGQGQETQYF. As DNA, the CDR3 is TGTGCCAGCAGTCCATATGGACAGGGGCAAGAGACCCAGTACTTC.

The DNA for the CDR3 is TGTGCCAGCAGCCAAGTACCGGGGGTGAACACTGAAGCTTTCTTT. The encoded protein is CASSQVPGVNTEAFF. This chain connects TRBV14 to TRBJ1-1; D might be TRBD1 (5 bases). Trimming stripped 1 base from V and 0 bases from J, with 9 bases between. CDR1 is SGHDN, CDR2 FVKESK, per germline. The CDR3 is 15 amino acids.

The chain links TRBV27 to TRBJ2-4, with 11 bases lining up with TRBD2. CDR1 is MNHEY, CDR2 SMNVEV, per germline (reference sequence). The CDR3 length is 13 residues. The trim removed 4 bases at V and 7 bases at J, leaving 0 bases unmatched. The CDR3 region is CASSWTSGNIQYF. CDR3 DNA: TGTGCCAGCAGTTGGACTAGCGGGAACATTCAGTACTTC.

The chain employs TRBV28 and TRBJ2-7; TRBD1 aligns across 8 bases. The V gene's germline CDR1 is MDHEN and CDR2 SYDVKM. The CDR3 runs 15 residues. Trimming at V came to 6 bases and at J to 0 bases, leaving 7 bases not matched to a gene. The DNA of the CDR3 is TGTGCCAGCAGGCGCGACAGGGGTCGCTCCTACGAGCAGTACTTC. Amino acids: CASRRDRGRSYEQYF.